These 20 T cell receptor beta chains were all obtained from the same sample, sequenced in a study of shared clonotypes between healthy human individuals. The table came from immunoSEQ multiplex PCR; TCRdb's copy has only in-frame clones and leaves some out. The sample holds some 360,000 clones; less than 85% are singletons and the top ten take roughly 10%. Specimen: memory CD4+ T cells sorted from blood. Subset given: CD45RA-negative fraction. The receptors were gathered from a man younger than 40 in good health.

The genes are TRBV25-1 and TRBJ2-7; D remains ambiguous. The germline V gene has CDR1 MGHDK and CDR2 SYGVNS. Trimming stripped 5 bases from V and 2 bases from J, with 10 bases between. This CDR3 is 13 amino acids long. As DNA, the CDR3 is TGTGCCAGCAGTTGGGATAAGACCTACGAGCAGTACTTC. It encodes CASSWDKTYEQYF.

The V gene is TRBV7-3, the J gene TRBJ2-1, with D possibly matching TRBD1 (5 bases). The CDR3 is 15 residues long. Germline CDR1 reads SGHTA; CDR2 reads FQGTGA. The V end was cut by 5 bases, the J end by 5 bases, with 16 bases between. CDR3 in amino acids: CASSPQAGIHNEQFF. The CDR3 DNA follows: TGTGCCAGCAGCCCGCAGGCAGGGATCCACAATGAGCAGTTCTTC.

This chain links TRBV15 with TRBJ2-2, with 9 bases that match TRBD2. Germline trimming cut 5 bases from V and 3 bases from J; bases unmatched to any gene: 4. The CDR3 is made up of 15 amino acids. Germline V CDR1 and CDR2: LNHNV, YYDKDF (reference sequence). This CDR3 is CATSWAGGDTGELFF. CDR3 sequence (DNA): TGTGCCACCAGCTGGGCGGGAGGGGACACCGGGGAGCTGTTTTTT. The variable domain in full, completed from reference TRBV15 and TRBJ2-2, reads DAMVIQNPRYQVTQFGKPVTLSCSQTLNHNVMYWYQQKSSQAPKLLFHYYDKDFNNEADTPDNFQSRRPNTSFCFLDIRSPGLGDTAMYLCATSWAGGDTGELFFGEGSRLTVL.

The V and J genes are TRBV7-2 and TRBJ1-2, with 12 bases lining up with TRBD1. In germline, CDR1 is SGHTA, CDR2 FQGNSA. The CDR3 contains 18 residues. V trimming: 3 bases; J trimming: 4 bases; junction bases outside the gene matches: 12. The CDR3 protein is CASSFAALGTGGGYGYTF. The CDR3 DNA reads as TGTGCCAGCAGCTTTGCCGCACTAGGGACAGGGGGCGGCTATGGCTACACCTTC.

As regards this clone: The sample contains more than one DNA sequence encoding this CDR3. This chain connects TRBV11-2 to TRBJ2-7; D gene uncertain. V was shortened by 5 bases and J by 2 bases, with 7 bases between the two germline ends. Looked up from germline, CDR1 is SGHAT and CDR2 is FQNNGV. This CDR3 contains 12 residues. The CDR3, as DNA: TGTGCCAGCAGCCAAACCCCCTACGAGCAGTACTTC. Its protein is CASSQTPYEQYF.

This clone showed up just a few times. The rearrangement links TRBV2 to TRBJ2-7; the D is unclear. CDR3 length equals 13 residues. V dropped 5 bases and J dropped 3 bases, with 11 bases sitting between them. The germline V gene has CDR1 SNHLY and CDR2 FYNNEI. The CDR3 region has the DNA TGTGCCAGCAGTCCCGGACGAGTCTACGAGCAGTACTTC. This codes for CASSPGRVYEQYF.

The J gene is TRBJ1-3, the V gene TRBV4-1; tentatively, D is TRBD1 (5 bases). CDR1 is MGHRA, CDR2 YSYEKL, per germline. Deletions cut 1 base from V and 0 bases from J, with 13 bases between. CDR3 length: 17 residues. CDR3 sequence reads: CASSQVSGGTSGNTIYF. As DNA, the CDR3 is TGCGCCAGCAGCCAAGTGTCGGGGGGAACCTCTGGAAACACCATATATTTT.

The chain combines TRBV11-2 with TRBJ2-7; 14 positions agree with TRBD2. The V and J ends lost 6 bases and 2 bases, in that order; junction bases with no gene match: 3. The CDR3 is 15 amino acids. Germline CDR1 is SGHAT and CDR2 is FQNNGV. The CDR3 DNA reads as TGTGCCAGCAGACTGGGACTAGCGGGAGCCTACGAGCAGTACTTC. Amino acid sequence: CASRLGLAGAYEQYF.

This clone occurred once. CDR3 region: CASSPGTSGTDTQYF. CDR3 nucleotide sequence: TGTGCCAGCAGCCCCGGGACTAGCGGCACAGATACGCAGTATTTT. The V call is TRBV7-2, the J call TRBJ2-3; TRBD2 agrees at 10 bases. The CDR3 has 15 residues. V was clipped by 5 bases and J by 1 base; unmatched bases: 3. Per germline, CDR1 SGHTA and CDR2 FQGNSA.

The CDR3 protein is CASRSRPWETQYF. The CDR3 DNA follows: TGTGCCAGCAGATCTCGGCCTTGGGAGACCCAGTACTTC. This chain connects TRBV6-1 to TRBJ2-5, with unresolved D. CDR1 is MNHNS and CDR2 is SASEGT in the germline V gene. The CDR3 covers 13 residues. V lost 6 bases to trimming and J lost 5 bases, with 13 bases between them.

The chain is built from TRBV5-1 and TRBJ2-7, with D possibly being TRBD1 or TRBD2 (5 bases each). The ends were cut back, 4 bases at V and 2 bases at J, with 19 bases in the middle. Germline V gene sequence: CDR1 SGHRS, CDR2 YFSETQ. The CDR3 covers 16 residues. CDR3 coding DNA: TGCGCCAGCAGCCTGGCTGCCGGGGCAGCGGCCTACGAGCAGTACTTC. As protein: CASSLAAGAAAYEQYF.

As to this clone: A read error may account for a junction end that differs from germline. The rearrangement links TRBV10-3 to TRBJ2-6; no clear D gene. Germline V lookup: CDR1 ENHRY, CDR2 SYGVKD. The CDR3 runs 18 residues. CDR3 amino acids: CAISAVGCRYSRANVLTF. The CDR3 nucleotides are TGTGCCATCAGTGCTGTGGGCTGTAGATACAGTCGGGCCAACGTCCTAACTTTC.

In its sample, this clone was seen once. J is TRBJ2-7 and V is TRBV19; 8 nucleotides agree with TRBD1. Germline-derived CDR1 and CDR2 are LNHDA and SQIVND (reference sequence). The CDR3 totals 18 residues. V was clipped by 2 bases and J by 3 bases; unmatched bases: 15. The chain's CDR3 is CASSILRTGQESNYEQYF. In DNA form, the CDR3 reads TGTGCCAGTAGTATACTGAGGACAGGGCAGGAATCTAACTACGAGCAGTACTTC.

This clone appeared a few times. This chain uses TRBV18 with TRBJ2-5; TRBD2 might be the D (5 bases). Trimming pared 0 bases from V and 5 bases from J, leaving 13 bases between. Germline CDR1 is KGHSH and CDR2 is LQKENI. This CDR3 region has 15 residues. Written as DNA, the CDR3 is TGTGCCAGCTCACCACCGTCCCTAGCTGTGGAGACCCAGTACTTC. It is translated as CASSPPSLAVETQYF.

The chain employs TRBV6-5 and TRBJ1-1; D call uncertain. CDR1 and CDR2 from the germline V gene are MNHEY and SVGAGI. The V and J ends lost 0 bases and 4 bases respectively, with 12 bases between them. The CDR3 extends over 15 amino acids. CDR3 amino acids: CASSYSPSPTTEAFF. CDR3 DNA sequence: TGTGCCAGCAGTTACTCCCCCTCGCCGACCACTGAAGCTTTCTTT.

The V and J genes are TRBV5-1 and TRBJ2-5, with D possibly being TRBD1 or TRBD2 (5 bases each). Germline CDR1 is SGHRS and CDR2 is YFSETQ. Trimming pared 4 bases from V and 4 bases from J, leaving 11 bases between. There are 13 residues in the CDR3. For the CDR3, the DNA is TGCGCCAGCAGCCCGGGACCGGTAGAGACCCAGTACTTC. Translation gives CASSPGPVETQYF.

This sequence joins TRBV5-4 and TRBJ2-7; possibly TRBD1 or TRBD2 for D (6 bases each). The V gene lost 4 bases and the J gene lost 6 bases, with 20 bases spanning the gap. Germline loops: CDR1 SGHNT, CDR2 YYREEE (reference sequence). The CDR3 is 15 amino acids. CDR3 sequence (DNA): TGTGCCAGCAGCCCCACTTTGCCGGGGGCTGGCGAGCAGTACTTC. Its translation: CASSPTLPGAGEQYF.

The chain has TRBV29-1 and TRBJ1-1; D might be TRBD1 (5 bases). The germline gives CDR1 SQVTM, CDR2 ANQGSEA. Trimming cost V 3 bases and J 11 bases, with 13 bases left between them. This CDR3 is 11 amino acids long. The CDR3: CSVDWDGRAFF. Here the CDR3 DNA reads TGCAGCGTTGATTGGGACGGACGGGCTTTCTTT.

The chain links TRBV7-9 to TRBJ2-1; tentatively, D is TRBD1 (6 bases). The CDR3 totals 16 residues. Germline CDR1 is SEHNR and CDR2 is FQNEAQ (reference sequence). V lost 1 base and J lost 4, with 14 bases in between. The CDR3 nucleotides read TGTGCCAGCAGCTTAGGAACAGGGCTGGATTACAATGAGCAGTTCTTC. This gives the protein CASSLGTGLDYNEQFF.

This clone was recorded only once. The chain carries TRBV5-1 and TRBJ2-2; possible D gene TRBD2, 6 bases. Trimming left V 7 bases short and J 0 bases short, with 22 bases between. Germline CDR1 reads SGHRS; CDR2 reads YFSETQ. The CDR3 extends over 18 amino acids. The DNA of the CDR3 is TGCGCCAGCCCCCCCGGTGCGGCGGGAAGGACGAACACCGGGGAGCTGTTTTTT. Encoded protein: CASPPGAAGRTNTGELFF.